One and the same sample provided the 28 T cell receptor beta chains below, sequenced in a study of blood T cell repertoires in COVID-19. Sequencing was performed with immunoSEQ multiplex PCR; in TCRdb, only in-frame clones are kept and a portion is missing. The table has some 9,800 clones, around 80% seen once. The sequenced sample consisted of peripheral blood. These receptors were taken from a human donor in a cohort sampled during active COVID-19.

The sample holds a few counts of this clone. V gene TRBV2 combines with J gene TRBJ2-7, with 8 bases lining up with TRBD2. V was clipped by 6 bases and J by 4 bases; unmatched bases: 5. The germline gives CDR1 SNHLY, CDR2 FYNNEI. The CDR3 sequence is 13 residues long. Here the CDR3 DNA reads TGTGCCAGCAGCGCGGGGGGACTTTACGAGCAGTACTTC. Protein: CASSAGGLYEQYF.

The genes are TRBV9 and TRBJ2-7, with TRBD1 matching over 10 bases. The germline V gene encodes CDR1 SGDLS and CDR2 YYNGEE. Losses at the gene ends were 0 bases for V and 4 bases for J; bases not matched to a gene: 4. The CDR3 consists of 15 residues. As DNA, the CDR3 is TGTGCCAGCAGCGTAGCTGGGACAGGGGATTACGAGCAGTACTTC. This gives the protein CASSVAGTGDYEQYF.

The CDR3 DNA is TGTGCCAGCAGCCAAATGCCAGGGGCCTCTGGAAACACCATATATTTT. Translated: CASSQMPGASGNTIYF. The J gene is TRBJ1-3, the V gene TRBV3-1 (or the pseudogene TRBV3-2), with D possibly matching TRBD1 (6 bases). The germline V gene encodes CDR1 LGHDT and CDR2 YNNKEL (reference sequence). V lost 2 bases and J lost 0, with 11 bases in between. The CDR3 extends over 16 amino acids.

The rearrangement links TRBV5-8 to TRBJ2-7, with unresolved D. The CDR3 spans 14 residues. V shed 0 bases and J shed 4 bases, with 11 bases lying between them. Germline V gives CDR1 SGHTS, CDR2 YDEGEE. CDR3 nucleotide sequence: TGTGCCAGCAGCTTGGTGAACAGCCAATACGAGCAGTACTTC. Protein: CASSLVNSQYEQYF.

The gene calls are TRBV3-1 (or the pseudogene TRBV3-2) and TRBJ2-2, with 8 bases lining up with TRBD1. Germline CDR1 reads LGHDT; CDR2 reads YNNKEL (reference sequence). This CDR3 is 15 amino acids long. Trimming cost V 5 bases and J 7 bases; bases outside gene matches: 9. The CDR3 loop is CASSFGQGVIGELFF. CDR3 coding DNA: TGTGCCAGCAGCTTTGGACAGGGTGTAATCGGGGAGCTGTTTTTT.

This rearrangement joins TRBV18 to TRBJ1-5, with a weak D call TRBD1 (5 bases). The germline V gene has CDR1 KGHSH and CDR2 LQKENI. The CDR3 loop spans 15 amino acids. V gave up 2 bases and J gave up 3 bases, with 11 bases separating them. This CDR3 is CASSPNQGNNQPQHF. The CDR3 DNA sequence: TGTGCCAGCTCACCAAATCAGGGAAACAATCAGCCCCAGCATTTT.

The rearrangement uses TRBV18 and TRBJ2-7; D is perhaps TRBD1 (5 bases). CDR1 and CDR2 from the germline V gene are KGHSH and LQKENI. This CDR3 comprises 14 residues. V dropped 3 bases and J dropped 2 bases, with 11 bases sitting between them. This CDR3 reads CASSPAQETYEQYF. The CDR3 nucleotides read TGTGCCAGCTCACCCGCACAGGAGACCTACGAGCAGTACTTC. The full variable domain, its missing parts supplied by reference TRBV18 and TRBJ2-7, is NAGVMQNPRHLVRRRGQEARLRCSPMKGHSHVYWYRQLPEEGLKFMVYLQKENIIDESGMPKERFSAEFPKEGPSILRIQQVVRGDSAAYFCASSPAQETYEQYFGPGTRLTVT.

The chain recombines TRBV25-1 with TRBJ1-5, with D possibly matching TRBD1 (6 bases). Trimming left V 1 base short and J 2 bases short, with 12 bases between. The germline V gene encodes CDR1 MGHDK and CDR2 SYGVNS. This CDR3 is 16 amino acids long. CDR3 amino acids: CASSESTGKGNQPQHF. The CDR3 DNA follows: TGTGCCAGCAGTGAATCAACAGGGAAGGGCAATCAGCCCCAGCATTTT.

CDR3 loop: CASSDRDTNYGYTF. CDR3 in DNA: TGTGCCAGCAGCGACCGGGACACTAACTATGGCTACACCTTC. This chain joins TRBV5-5 and TRBJ1-2, with D perhaps TRBD1 (6 bases). This CDR3 contains 14 residues. Trimming stripped 4 bases from V and 0 bases from J, with 10 bases between. Germline values: CDR1 SGHKS, CDR2 YYEKEE (reference sequence).

The chain combines TRBV5-8 with TRBJ2-7; tentative D call: TRBD1 (5 bases). V was clipped by 3 bases and J by 2 bases, with 12 bases between them. CDR1 is SGHTS, CDR2 YDEGEE, per germline. The CDR3 extends over 14 amino acids. The CDR3 DNA sequence: TGTGCCAGCAGCTCCCCAGGGATTACCTACGAGCAGTACTTC. This sequence encodes CASSSPGITYEQYF.

The sample holds one count of this clone. The chain combines TRBV5-4 with TRBJ2-5; TRBD2 matches 9 bases. The CDR3 spans 15 residues. The trim removed 4 bases at V and 2 bases at J, leaving 6 bases unmatched. Germline V lookup: CDR1 SGHNT, CDR2 YYREEE (reference sequence). This chain's CDR3 is CASSPQRGDQETQYF. DNA of the CDR3: TGTGCCAGCAGCCCCCAGCGGGGGGATCAAGAGACCCAGTACTTC.

The V gene is TRBV5-1, the J gene TRBJ2-2; 7 nucleotides line up with TRBD1. The germline CDR1 and CDR2 sequences are SGHRS and YFSETQ. The CDR3 has 14 amino acids. V shed 4 bases and J 1 base; nucleotides not matched to a gene: 1. The CDR3 nucleotides read TGCGCCAGCAGCCGGGACAGGAACACCGGGGAGCTGTTTTTT. It yields the protein CASSRDRNTGELFF.

The chain couples TRBV25-1 to TRBJ1-2; 8 bases are shared with TRBD1. The CDR3 has 12 amino acids. Germline V gene data show CDR1 as MGHDK and CDR2 as SYGVNS. V lost 8 bases to trimming and J lost 5 bases; unmatched junction nucleotides: 4. CDR3 loop: CASGDRGYGYTF. CDR3 DNA sequence: TGTGCCAGCGGAGACAGGGGATATGGCTACACCTTC.

The V call is TRBV6-1, the J call TRBJ2-2; 10 bases line up with TRBD1. Looked up from germline, CDR1 is MNHNS and CDR2 is SASEGT. J was trimmed by 7 bases and V by 4 bases; bases with no gene match: 9. The CDR3 is made up of 16 amino acids. In DNA form, the CDR3 reads TGTGCCAGCAGTGGGTCCGGGACAGGGGTTATCGGGGAGCTGTTTTTT. It specifies CASSGSGTGVIGELFF.

The gene calls are TRBV30 and TRBJ1-6, with a possible D match to TRBD1 (5 bases). V lost 2 bases, J lost 6 bases, and 11 bases lay in between. In germline, CDR1 is GTSNPN, CDR2 SVGIG (reference sequence). This CDR3 comprises 14 residues. The CDR3 sequence: CAWSKRTPNSPLHF. The DNA of the CDR3 is TGTGCCTGGAGTAAACGGACACCTAATTCACCCCTCCACTTT.

V and J are TRBV5-1 and TRBJ1-2; TRBD1 agrees at 9 bases. Germline loops: CDR1 SGHRS, CDR2 YFSETQ. This CDR3 is 15 amino acids long. The J segment lost 6 bases and the V segment lost 5 bases, leaving 11 bases of the junction unmatched. CDR3 protein: CASRPSPGQGDGYTF. CDR3 DNA: TGCGCCAGCAGACCTAGTCCGGGACAGGGCGATGGCTACACCTTC.

There are a few counts of this clone. The rearrangement joins TRBV11-1 to TRBJ2-1; TRBD1 matches at 7 bases. Germline CDR1 is SGHAT and CDR2 is FQDESV (reference sequence). This CDR3 has 14 amino acids. V was pared by 4 bases and J by 6 bases, with 6 bases of the junction left unmatched. In DNA form, the CDR3 reads TGTGCCAGCAGCTCCCGAAACAGGGGCAATGAGCAGTTCTTC. Translation: CASSSRNRGNEQFF.

This clone was detected once. This chain links TRBV5-4 with TRBJ1-2; 8 nucleotides align to TRBD1. Germline assignment: CDR1 SGHNT and CDR2 YYREEE (reference sequence). The V gene end was trimmed by 4 bases and the J gene end by 5 bases; junction bases not matched to a gene: 4. The CDR3 runs 13 residues. The chain's CDR3 is CASSPDRGYGYTF. The DNA for the CDR3 is TGTGCCAGCAGCCCAGACAGGGGATATGGCTACACCTTC.

V is TRBV5-8 and J is TRBJ1-1; possibly TRBD1 for D (5 bases). The germline V gene has CDR1 SGHTS and CDR2 YDEGEE. The CDR3 is 16 residues long. Trimming stripped 4 bases from V and 4 bases from J, with 20 bases between. The CDR3 region is CASSPIQWRGGTEAFF. The DNA of the CDR3 is TGTGCCAGCAGCCCCATTCAGTGGCGGGGGGGCACTGAAGCTTTCTTT.

This clone has a handful of counts. The chain employs TRBV7-9 and TRBJ1-1; D call uncertain. Germline V gene sequence: CDR1 SEHNR, CDR2 FQNEAQ (reference sequence). CDR3 length: 14 amino acids. Between the trimmed V and J ends, which lost 2 bases and 1 base, there was a span of 8 bases. The CDR3 is CASSLFGGNTEAFF. The CDR3, as DNA: TGTGCCAGCAGCTTATTCGGCGGGAACACTGAAGCTTTCTTT.

This chain uses TRBV30 with TRBJ2-7; 7 bases are shared with TRBD2. The CDR3 is 16 residues long. Germline V lookup: CDR1 GTSNPN, CDR2 SVGIG (reference sequence). J gave up 3 bases and V 0 bases, and 11 bases lay outside the gene matches. The CDR3 loop reads CAWSVLDAGEGYEQYF. CDR3 sequence (DNA): TGTGCCTGGAGTGTACTCGATGCGGGGGAAGGCTACGAGCAGTACTTC.

This clone was counted only a few times. The chain links TRBV7-9 to TRBJ2-5; D is ambiguous. V lost 0 bases to trimming and J lost 2 bases, with 13 bases between them. The germline V gene encodes CDR1 SEHNR and CDR2 FQNEAQ (reference sequence). CDR3 size: 16 residues. This CDR3 is CASSLARAPRQETQYF. The DNA of the CDR3 is TGTGCCAGCAGCTTAGCGAGAGCACCTAGACAAGAGACCCAGTACTTC.

In this sample, this clone turned up once. This chain uses TRBV5-6 with TRBJ1-2; 8 nucleotides line up with TRBD1. V was clipped by 3 bases and J by 1 base; unmatched bases: 14. Germline-derived CDR1 and CDR2 are SGHDT and YYEEEE. This CDR3 spans 18 amino acids. The CDR3 reads CASSSTPGGQGNNYGYTF. CDR3 sequence (DNA): TGTGCCAGCAGCTCAACCCCGGGTGGACAGGGCAATAACTATGGCTACACCTTC.

A few counts support this clone. This chain connects TRBV30 to TRBJ1-5; 7 bases map to TRBD1. This CDR3 spans 14 amino acids. CDR1 and CDR2 from the germline V gene are GTSNPN and SVGIG (reference sequence). The V segment lost 0 bases and the J segment 5 bases; nucleotides outside the gene matches: 4. The CDR3 nucleotides read TGTGCCTGGAGTGTAGGGCAGGGGGATCAGCCCCAGCATTTT. Its protein is CAWSVGQGDQPQHF.

The chain is built from TRBV7-2 and TRBJ2-2; weak D call: TRBD1 (5 bases). The V gene lost 4 bases and the J gene lost 4 bases, with 13 bases spanning the gap. Germline V gives CDR1 SGHTA, CDR2 FQGNSA. CDR3 length: 15 residues. CDR3 in amino acids: CASSYQGRLTGELFF. CDR3 nucleotides: TGTGCCAGCAGCTATCAGGGAAGACTCACCGGGGAGCTGTTTTTT. Full variable domain (outside the CDR3, taken from reference TRBV7-2 and TRBJ2-2): GAGVSQSPSNKVTEKGKDVELRCDPISGHTALYWYRQSLGQGLEFLIYFQGNSAPDKSGLPSDRFSAERTGGSVSTLTIQRTQQEDSAVYLCASSYQGRLTGELFFGEGSRLTVL.

The sample holds one count of this clone. The CDR3 region has the DNA TGTGCCAGCAAGACAGGGCTCGGTCAGCCCCAGCATTTT. Translating gives CASKTGLGQPQHF. The V gene is TRBV5-8, the J gene TRBJ1-5, with 7 bases that match TRBD1. Germline CDR1 and CDR2: SGHTS and YDEGEE. V shed 6 bases and J 6 bases; nucleotides not matched to a gene: 6. The CDR3 runs 13 residues. The complete variable domain, with remaining parts taken from reference TRBV5-8 and TRBJ1-5, reads EAGVTQSPTHLIKTRGQQATLRCSPISGHTSVYWYQQALGLGLQFLLWYDEGEERNRGNFPPRFSGRQFPNYSSELNVNALELEDSALYLCASKTGLGQPQHFGDGTRLSIL.

The chain employs TRBV5-1 and TRBJ2-4; tentatively, D is TRBD1 (5 bases). The CDR3 contains 15 residues. Trimming removed 2 bases from V and 8 bases from J, with 17 bases in between. The germline V gene has CDR1 SGHRS and CDR2 YFSETQ. CDR3 loop: CASSFQPDSMDIQYF. CDR3 in DNA: TGCGCCAGCAGCTTCCAACCCGACAGTATGGACATTCAGTACTTC. Together with reference TRBV5-1 and TRBJ2-4, the CDR3 gives the full variable domain: KAGVTQTPRYLIKTRGQQVTLSCSPISGHRSVSWYQQTPGQGLQFLFEYFSETQRNKGNFPGRFSGRQFSNSRSEMNVSTLELGDSALYLCASSFQPDSMDIQYFGAGTRLSVL.

This clone was seen a single time. V is TRBV6-1 and J is TRBJ1-2; D uncertain. Germline V lookup: CDR1 MNHNS, CDR2 SASEGT. This CDR3 is 14 amino acids long. V was shortened by 2 bases and J by 5 bases, with 12 bases between the two germline ends. The CDR3 here is CASSEQSDWYGYTF. The CDR3 DNA reads TGTGCCAGCAGTGAACAATCAGACTGGTATGGCTACACCTTC.